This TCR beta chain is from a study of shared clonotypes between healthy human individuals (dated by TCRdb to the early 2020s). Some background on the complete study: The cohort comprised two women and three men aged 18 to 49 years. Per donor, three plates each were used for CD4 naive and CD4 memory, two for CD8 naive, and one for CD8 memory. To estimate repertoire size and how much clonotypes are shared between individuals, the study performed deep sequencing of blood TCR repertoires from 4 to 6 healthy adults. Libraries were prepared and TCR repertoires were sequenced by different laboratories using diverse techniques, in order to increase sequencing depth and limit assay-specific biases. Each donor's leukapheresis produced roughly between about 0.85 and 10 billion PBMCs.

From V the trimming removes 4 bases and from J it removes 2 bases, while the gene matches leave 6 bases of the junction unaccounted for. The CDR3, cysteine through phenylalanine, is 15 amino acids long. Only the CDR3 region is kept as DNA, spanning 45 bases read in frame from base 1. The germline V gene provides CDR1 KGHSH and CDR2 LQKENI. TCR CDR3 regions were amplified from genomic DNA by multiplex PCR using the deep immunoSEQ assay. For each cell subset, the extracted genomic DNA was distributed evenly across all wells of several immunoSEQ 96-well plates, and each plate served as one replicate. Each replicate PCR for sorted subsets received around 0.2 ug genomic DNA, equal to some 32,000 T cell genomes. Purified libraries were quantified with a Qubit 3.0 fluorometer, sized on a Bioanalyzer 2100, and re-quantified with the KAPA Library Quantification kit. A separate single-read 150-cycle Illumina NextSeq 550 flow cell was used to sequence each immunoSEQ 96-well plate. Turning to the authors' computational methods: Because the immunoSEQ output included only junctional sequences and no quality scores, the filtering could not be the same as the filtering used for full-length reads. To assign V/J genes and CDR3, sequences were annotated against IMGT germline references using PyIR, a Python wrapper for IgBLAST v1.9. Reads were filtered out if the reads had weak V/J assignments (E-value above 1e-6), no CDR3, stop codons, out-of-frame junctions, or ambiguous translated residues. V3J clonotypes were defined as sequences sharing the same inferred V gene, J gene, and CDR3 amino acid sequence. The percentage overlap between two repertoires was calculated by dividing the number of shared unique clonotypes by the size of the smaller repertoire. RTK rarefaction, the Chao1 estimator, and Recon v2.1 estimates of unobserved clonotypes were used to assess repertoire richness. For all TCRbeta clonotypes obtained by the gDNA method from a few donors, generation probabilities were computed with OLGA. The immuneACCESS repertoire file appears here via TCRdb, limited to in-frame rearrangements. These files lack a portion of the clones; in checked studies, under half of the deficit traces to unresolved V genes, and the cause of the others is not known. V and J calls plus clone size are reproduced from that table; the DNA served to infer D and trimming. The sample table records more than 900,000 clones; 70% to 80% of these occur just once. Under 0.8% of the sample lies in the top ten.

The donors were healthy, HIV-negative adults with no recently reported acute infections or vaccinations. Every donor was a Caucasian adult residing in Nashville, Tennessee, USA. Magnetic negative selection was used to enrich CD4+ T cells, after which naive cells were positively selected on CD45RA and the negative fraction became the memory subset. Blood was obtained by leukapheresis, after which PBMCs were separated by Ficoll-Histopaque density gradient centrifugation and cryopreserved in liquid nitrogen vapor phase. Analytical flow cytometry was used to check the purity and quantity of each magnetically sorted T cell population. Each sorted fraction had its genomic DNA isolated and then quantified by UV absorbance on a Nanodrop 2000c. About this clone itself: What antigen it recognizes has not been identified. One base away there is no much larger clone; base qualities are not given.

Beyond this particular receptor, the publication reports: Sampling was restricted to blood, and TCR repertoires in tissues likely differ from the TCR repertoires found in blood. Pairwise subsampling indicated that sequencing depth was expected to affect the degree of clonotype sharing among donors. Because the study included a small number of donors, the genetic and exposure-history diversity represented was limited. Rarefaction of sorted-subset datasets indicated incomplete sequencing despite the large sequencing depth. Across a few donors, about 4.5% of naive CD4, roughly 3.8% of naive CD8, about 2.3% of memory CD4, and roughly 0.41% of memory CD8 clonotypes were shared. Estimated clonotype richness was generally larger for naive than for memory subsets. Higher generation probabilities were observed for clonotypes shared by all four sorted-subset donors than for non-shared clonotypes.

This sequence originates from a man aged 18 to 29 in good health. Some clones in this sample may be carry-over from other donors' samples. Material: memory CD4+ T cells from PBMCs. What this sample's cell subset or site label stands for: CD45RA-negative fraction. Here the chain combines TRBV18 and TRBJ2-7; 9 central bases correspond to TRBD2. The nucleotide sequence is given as TGTGCCAGCTCACGTCTAGCGGGAATGACCTACGAGCAGTACTTC. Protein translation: CASSRLAGMTYEQYF.